Below are 11 T cell receptor beta chains sequenced from a single sample in a study of blood T cell repertoires in COVID-19. This table comes from immunoSEQ multiplex PCR, and its TCRdb copy is limited to in-frame clones, with some not included. This sample has some 190,000 clones, with roughly 83% found just once. Sample: PBMCs or T cells enriched from blood (not recorded which). These receptors originate from a middle-aged man with acute COVID-19.

The CDR3 coding sequence is TGTGCCAGCAGTGACAAGCCTGGGAACACTGAAGCTTTCTTT. It codes for CASSDKPGNTEAFF. The chain employs TRBV6-4 and TRBJ1-1; D is uncertain. CDR3 size: 14 residues. Trimming stripped 2 bases from V and 1 base from J, with 8 bases between. The germline gives CDR1 MRHNA, CDR2 SNTAGT.

This clone was seen a single time. This rearrangement joins TRBV28 to TRBJ1-1; 8 bases map to TRBD1. Germline V gene sequence: CDR1 MDHEN, CDR2 SYDVKM. This CDR3 has 15 amino acids. V trimming: 2 bases; J trimming: 7 bases; junction bases outside the gene matches: 9. The CDR3 nucleotides read TGTGCCAGCAGTTTAAGGTGGGCGGACAGGGATGAAGCTTTCTTT. Its protein product is CASSLRWADRDEAFF.

V and J are TRBV29-1 and TRBJ2-3; 10 nucleotides line up with TRBD1. The CDR3 is 13 amino acids. J lost 4 bases, V lost 7 bases, and 5 bases had no gene match. Germline-derived CDR1 and CDR2 are SQVTM and ANQGSEA. The CDR3 DNA reads as TGCAGCGAGACGACAGGGGGCGCAGATACGCAGTATTTT. The encoded protein is CSETTGGADTQYF.

V and J are TRBV5-1 and TRBJ2-5; the match to TRBD2 covers 8 bases. The V gene end was trimmed by 0 bases and the J gene end by 5 bases; junction bases not matched to a gene: 6. The CDR3 has 15 amino acids. From germline, CDR1 is SGHRS and CDR2 YFSETQ. As DNA, the CDR3 is TGCGCCAGCAGCTTGGCGGCGGGAGGTGGGGAGACCCAGTACTTC. Residues: CASSLAAGGGETQYF.

This clone was seen only a few times. The chain is built from TRBV19 and TRBJ1-2; no clear D gene. Germline CDR1 reads LNHDA; CDR2 reads SQIVND (reference sequence). The V and J ends lost 7 bases and 8 bases respectively, with 17 bases between them. This CDR3 is built from 13 residues. In DNA, the CDR3 is TGTGCCAGTACCCCCCGGGTCACCGGAGGCTACACCTTC. Amino acid sequence: CASTPRVTGGYTF.

The gene calls are TRBV5-6 and TRBJ2-7; a possible D gene is TRBD2 (5 bases). CDR1 SGHDT and CDR2 YYEEEE come from the germline V gene. The CDR3 length is 14 residues. V was pared by 0 bases and J by 3 bases, with 10 bases between. CDR3 nucleotides: TGTGCCAGCAGCTTGGTAGGCGGGTACTACGAGCAGTACTTC. Its translation is CASSLVGGYYEQYF.

V and J are TRBV6-5 and TRBJ1-1; maybe TRBD1 (5 bases). The CDR3 consists of 13 residues. V shed 4 bases and J shed 4 bases, with 10 bases lying between them. Germline CDR1 MNHEY, CDR2 SVGAGI. The CDR3 is CASSFGGATEAFF. CDR3 coding DNA: TGTGCCAGCAGTTTCGGGGGTGCCACTGAAGCTTTCTTT.

The J gene is TRBJ2-4, the V gene TRBV11-2; 11 bases are a match to TRBD1. The CDR3 extends over 14 amino acids. The V segment lost 6 bases and the J segment 9 bases; nucleotides outside the gene matches: 7. Germline assignment: CDR1 SGHAT and CDR2 FQNNGV. The CDR3: CASRWDRGSGIQYF. Here the CDR3 DNA reads TGTGCCAGCAGATGGGACAGGGGGAGCGGCATTCAGTACTTC.

The chain uses TRBV28 and TRBJ2-1; D uncertain. CDR1 is MDHEN, CDR2 SYDVKM, per germline. Trimming took 7 bases from V and 3 from J, leaving 7 bases between them. The CDR3 runs to 12 residues. Here the CDR3 reads CASIRNYNEQFF. The CDR3 DNA sequence: TGTGCCAGCATCAGAAACTACAATGAGCAGTTCTTC.

V is TRBV15 and J is TRBJ2-5; the match to TRBD2 covers 8 bases. CDR3 length equals 14 residues. Germline values: CDR1 LNHNV, CDR2 YYDKDF (reference sequence). J gave up 4 bases and V 3 bases, and 4 bases lay outside the gene matches. In DNA form, the CDR3 reads TGTGCCACCAGCAGGGGGACTAGTGGAGAGACCCAGTACTTC. It is translated as CATSRGTSGETQYF.

The chain links TRBV19 to TRBJ1-2; 7 nucleotides match TRBD1. The CDR3 has 14 amino acids. V trimming: 5 bases; J trimming: 5 bases; junction bases outside the gene matches: 8. Germline V gene lookup returns CDR1 LNHDA and CDR2 SQIVND (reference sequence). The CDR3 region is CASSLQGGWYGYTF. DNA of the CDR3: TGTGCCAGTAGTCTTCAAGGGGGCTGGTATGGCTACACCTTC.